This TCR beta chain emerged from a study of CD8 T cells in ankylosing spondylitis. Study-level results: Blood of patients with ankylosing spondylitis appeared to be characterized by a TCR beta motif of roughly eight highly homologous variants. Relatively scarce in peripheral blood, disease-linked clones were CD8+.

TCRdb analysed the 5' RACE reads with MiXCR anew, one entry per CDR3 protein. The profile shows 100,000 to 150,000 distinct CDR3 sequences, roughly 15% of them singletons. V lost 2 bases, J lost 3 bases, and 11 bases lay in between. The germline V gene encodes CDR1 MNHEY and CDR2 SVGAGI. The CDR3 is made up of 14 amino acids. Remarks on this clonotype: Antigen specificity is unknown.

The material sequenced was blood, either unsorted or a sorted T cell fraction (not recorded which). The chain combines TRBV6-5 with TRBJ2-7; D gene ambiguous. This clonotype was sampled from a male donor with ankylosing spondylitis. CDR3 sequence: CASSYRQDLYEQYF. Here the CDR3 DNA reads TGTGCCAGCAGTTACCGGCAGGACCTCTACGAGCAGTACTTC.